This TCR beta chain was sequenced during a study of cytomegalovirus exposure and HLA in healthy donors. This CDR3 has 14 amino acids. The germline V gene encodes CDR1 SGHDN and CDR2 FVKESK. The ends were cut back, 3 bases at V and 6 bases at J, with 12 bases in the middle. Vbeta (60) and Jbeta (13) primers were used in the PCR. The assay was immunoSEQ multiplex PCR, and TCRdb's table has in-frame clones only and misses some. The data contain 100,000 to 150,000 clones, around 8.5% of them singletons. This clone was detected a few times. The rearrangement links TRBV14 to TRBJ2-1; a possible D gene is TRBD2 (7 bases). The sample consisted of PBMCs. The source of this sequence is a man aged 40-50 years in good health and CMV-seronegative. The CDR3 spells CASSHRGGFNEQFF. The CDR3 nucleotides are TGTGCCAGCAGCCATAGGGGGGGGTTCAATGAGCAGTTCTTC.